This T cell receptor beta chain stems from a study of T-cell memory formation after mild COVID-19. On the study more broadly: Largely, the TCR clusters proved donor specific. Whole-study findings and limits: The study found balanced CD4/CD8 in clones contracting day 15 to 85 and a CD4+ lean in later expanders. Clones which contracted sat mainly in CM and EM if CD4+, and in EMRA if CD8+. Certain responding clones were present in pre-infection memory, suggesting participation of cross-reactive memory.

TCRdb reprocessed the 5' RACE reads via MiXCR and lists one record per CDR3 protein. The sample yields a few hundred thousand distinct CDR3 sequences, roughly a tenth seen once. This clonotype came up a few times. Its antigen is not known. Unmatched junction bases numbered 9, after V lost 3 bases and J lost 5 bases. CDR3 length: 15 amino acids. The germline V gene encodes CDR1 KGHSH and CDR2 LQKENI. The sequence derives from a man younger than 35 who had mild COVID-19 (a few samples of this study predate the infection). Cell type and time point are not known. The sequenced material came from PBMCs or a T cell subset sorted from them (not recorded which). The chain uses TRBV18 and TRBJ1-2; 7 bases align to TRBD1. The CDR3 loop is CASSPNPGGRYGYTF. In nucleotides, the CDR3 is TGTGCCAGCTCACCCAACCCAGGGGGTCGTTATGGCTACACCTTC.